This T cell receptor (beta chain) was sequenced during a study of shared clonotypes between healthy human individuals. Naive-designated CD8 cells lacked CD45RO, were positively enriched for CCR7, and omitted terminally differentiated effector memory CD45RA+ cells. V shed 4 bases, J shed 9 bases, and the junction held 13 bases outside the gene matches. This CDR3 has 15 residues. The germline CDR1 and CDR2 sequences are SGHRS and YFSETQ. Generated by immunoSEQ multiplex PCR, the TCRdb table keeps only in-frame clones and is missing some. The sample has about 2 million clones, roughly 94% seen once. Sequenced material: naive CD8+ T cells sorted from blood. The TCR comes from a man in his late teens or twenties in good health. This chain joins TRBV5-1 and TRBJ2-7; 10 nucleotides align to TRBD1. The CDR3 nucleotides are TGCGCCAGCAGCCCCCCGGGGACAGGGGCCGTGGGGCAGTACTTC. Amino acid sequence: CASSPPGTGAVGQYF.